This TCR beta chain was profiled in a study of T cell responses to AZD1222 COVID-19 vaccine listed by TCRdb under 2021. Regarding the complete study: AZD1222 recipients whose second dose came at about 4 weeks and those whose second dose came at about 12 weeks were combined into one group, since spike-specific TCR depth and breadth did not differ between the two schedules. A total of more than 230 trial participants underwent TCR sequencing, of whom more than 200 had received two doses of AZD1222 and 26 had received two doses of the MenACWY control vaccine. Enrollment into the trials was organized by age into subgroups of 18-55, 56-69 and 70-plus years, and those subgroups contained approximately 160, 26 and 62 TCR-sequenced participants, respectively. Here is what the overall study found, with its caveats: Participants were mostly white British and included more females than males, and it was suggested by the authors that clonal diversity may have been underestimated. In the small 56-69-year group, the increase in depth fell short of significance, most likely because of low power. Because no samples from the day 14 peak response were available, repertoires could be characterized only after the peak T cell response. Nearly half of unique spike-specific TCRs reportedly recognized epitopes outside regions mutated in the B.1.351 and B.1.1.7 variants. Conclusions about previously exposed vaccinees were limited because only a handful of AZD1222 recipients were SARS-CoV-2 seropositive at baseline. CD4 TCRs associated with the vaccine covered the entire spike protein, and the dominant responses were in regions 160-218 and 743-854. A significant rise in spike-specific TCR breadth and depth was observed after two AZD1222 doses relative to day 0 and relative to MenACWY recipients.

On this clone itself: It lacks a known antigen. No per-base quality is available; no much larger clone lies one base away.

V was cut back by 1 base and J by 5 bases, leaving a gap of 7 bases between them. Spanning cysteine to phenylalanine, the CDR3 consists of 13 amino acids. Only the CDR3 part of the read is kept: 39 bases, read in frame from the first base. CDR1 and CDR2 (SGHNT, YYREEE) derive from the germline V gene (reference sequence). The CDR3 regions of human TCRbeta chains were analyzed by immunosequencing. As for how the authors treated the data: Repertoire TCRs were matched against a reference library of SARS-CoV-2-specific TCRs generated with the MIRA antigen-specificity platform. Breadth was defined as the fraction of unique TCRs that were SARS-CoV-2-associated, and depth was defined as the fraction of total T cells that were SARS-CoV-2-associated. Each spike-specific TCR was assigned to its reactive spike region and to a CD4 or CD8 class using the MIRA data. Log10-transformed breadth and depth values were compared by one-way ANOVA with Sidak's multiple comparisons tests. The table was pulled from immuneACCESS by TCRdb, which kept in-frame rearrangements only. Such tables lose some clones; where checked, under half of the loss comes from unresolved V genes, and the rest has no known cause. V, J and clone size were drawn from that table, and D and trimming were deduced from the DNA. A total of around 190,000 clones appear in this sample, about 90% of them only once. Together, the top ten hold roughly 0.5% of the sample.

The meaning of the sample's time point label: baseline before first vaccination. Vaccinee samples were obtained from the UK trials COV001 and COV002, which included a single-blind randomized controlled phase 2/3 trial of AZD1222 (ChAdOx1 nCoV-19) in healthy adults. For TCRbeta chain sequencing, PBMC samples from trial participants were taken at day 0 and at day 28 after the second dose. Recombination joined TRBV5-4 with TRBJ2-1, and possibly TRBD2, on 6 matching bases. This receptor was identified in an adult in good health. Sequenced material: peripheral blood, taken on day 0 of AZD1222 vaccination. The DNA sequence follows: TGTGCCAGCAGCTTGCCGGGGGACAATGAGCAGTTCTTC. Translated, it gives CASSLPGDNEQFF.